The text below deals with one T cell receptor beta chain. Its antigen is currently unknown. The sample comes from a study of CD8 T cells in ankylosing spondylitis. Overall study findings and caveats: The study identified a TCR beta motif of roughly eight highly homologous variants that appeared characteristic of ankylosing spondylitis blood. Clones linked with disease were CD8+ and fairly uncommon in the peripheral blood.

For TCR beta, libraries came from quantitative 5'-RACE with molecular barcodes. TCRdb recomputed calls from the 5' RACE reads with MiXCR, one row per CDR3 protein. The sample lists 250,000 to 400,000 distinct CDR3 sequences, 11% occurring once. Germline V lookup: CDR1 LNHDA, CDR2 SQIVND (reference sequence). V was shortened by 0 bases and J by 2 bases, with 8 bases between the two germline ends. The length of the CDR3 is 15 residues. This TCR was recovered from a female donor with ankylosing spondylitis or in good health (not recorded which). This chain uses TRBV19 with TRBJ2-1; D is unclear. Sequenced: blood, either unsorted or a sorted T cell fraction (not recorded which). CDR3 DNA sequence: TGTGCCAGTAGTATAGAGGGCAGCACCTACAATGAGCAGTTCTTC. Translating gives CASSIEGSTYNEQFF.